The present T cell receptor (beta chain) was sequenced within a study of blood T cell repertoires in COVID-19 (TCRdb year 2020). Concerning the study at large: Samples covering the acute and convalescent phases of COVID-19 were provided by collaborators in the United States, Italy and Spain. The prospective study material was composed of cDNA or gDNA derived from T cells, B-cell-depleted T cells, or PBMCs. The dataset comprised deeply sampled blood TCRbeta repertoires from subjects exposed to, actively infected with, or recovered from COVID-19. The repertoires were released in a freely available public database meant as a resource for research on the immune response to SARS-CoV-2. Samples came from the ongoing ImmuneRACE study (first 160 participants) plus 1,254 subjects from 6 global collaborators. The sample metadata nearly always contained a de-identified subject ID, COVID-19 status, age in years and sex. HLA class I and class II types, where available, came from metadata supplied by the sample provider rather than from assay-based typing.

What the work shows at the level of the full study, not this receptor alone: How much clinical and demographic metadata was included differed by source and by participant, and the metadata was provided uncurated.

TCRbeta CDR3 regions were amplified from genomic DNA by means of the immunoSEQ Assay, a bias-controlled multiplex PCR. In the original analysis: The number of nucleated cells in each sample was estimated by amplification of reference gene primers within the assay. Sequence reads were collapsed and filtered to measure the absolute abundance of every unique TCRbeta CDR3 rearrangement. For each sample, productive Simpson clonality was calculated as the square root of Simpson's diversity index across productive rearrangements. The source is immuneACCESS, and TCRdb retained only in-frame sequences with V and J called. Part of the clones is not carried over; for the studies checked, unresolved V genes explain less than half of this, and the remainder is unexplained. V, J and clone size derive from that table, while D and trimming were established from the DNA sequence. The sample contains some 72,000 clones, more than 75% of them found a single time. The top ten hold 4.5% to 5.5% of the sample.

Remarks on this clone: The antigen it recognizes is unknown. No base quality values were provided; no much bigger clone lies one nucleotide off.

CDR1 and CDR2 were assigned from the germline V gene (reference sequence) as LGHDT and YNNKEL. V is cut by 5 bases and J by 9 bases, and the space between the germline ends is 10 bases. Including cysteine and phenylalanine, the CDR3 has 11 amino acids. Just CDR3 DNA is preserved here, 33 bases in frame from base 1. Each collaborating institution followed its own protocols to collect whole blood in K2EDTA tubes. For TCRbeta analysis, collaborator samples were shipped as frozen whole blood, as isolated PBMCs, or as DNA extracted from either sample type. The clonotype originates from a man in his fifties with active or convalescent COVID-19. Sample: peripheral blood. This chain joins TRBV3-1 (or the pseudogene TRBV3-2) to TRBJ2-5; the D segment cannot be called with confidence. At the DNA level, the sequence is TGTGCCAGCAGCTACCGCGCGGCCCAGTACTTC. The translation is CASSYRAAQYF.